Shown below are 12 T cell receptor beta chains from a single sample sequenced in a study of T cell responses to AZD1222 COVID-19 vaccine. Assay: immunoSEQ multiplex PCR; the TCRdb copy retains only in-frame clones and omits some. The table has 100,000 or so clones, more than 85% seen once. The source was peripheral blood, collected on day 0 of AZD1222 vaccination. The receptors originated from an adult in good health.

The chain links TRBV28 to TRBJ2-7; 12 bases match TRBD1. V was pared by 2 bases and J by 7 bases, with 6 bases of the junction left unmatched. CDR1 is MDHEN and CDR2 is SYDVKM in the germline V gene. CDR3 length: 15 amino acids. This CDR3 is CASSLAGQGAFEQYF. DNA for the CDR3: TGTGCCAGCAGTTTAGCGGGACAGGGGGCCTTTGAGCAGTACTTC.

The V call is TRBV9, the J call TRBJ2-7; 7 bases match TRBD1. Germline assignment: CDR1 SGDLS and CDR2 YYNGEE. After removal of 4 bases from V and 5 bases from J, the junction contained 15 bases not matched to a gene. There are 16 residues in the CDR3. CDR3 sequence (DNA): TGTGCCAGCAGCCTATCCGAGGGACAGCCGCTGGACGAGCAGTACTTC. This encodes CASSLSEGQPLDEQYF.

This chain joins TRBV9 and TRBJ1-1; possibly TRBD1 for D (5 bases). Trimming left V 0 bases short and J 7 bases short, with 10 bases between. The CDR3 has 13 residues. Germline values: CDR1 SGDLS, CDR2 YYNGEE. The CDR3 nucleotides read TGTGCCAGCAGCGTAGCTGCCGGGGGTGAAGCTTTCTTT. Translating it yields CASSVAAGGEAFF.

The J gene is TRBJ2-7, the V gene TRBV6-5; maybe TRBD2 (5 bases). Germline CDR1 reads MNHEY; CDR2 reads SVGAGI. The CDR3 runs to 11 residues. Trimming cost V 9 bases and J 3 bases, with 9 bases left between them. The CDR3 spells CASAGHYEQYF. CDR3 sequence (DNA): TGTGCCAGTGCGGGTCACTACGAGCAGTACTTC.

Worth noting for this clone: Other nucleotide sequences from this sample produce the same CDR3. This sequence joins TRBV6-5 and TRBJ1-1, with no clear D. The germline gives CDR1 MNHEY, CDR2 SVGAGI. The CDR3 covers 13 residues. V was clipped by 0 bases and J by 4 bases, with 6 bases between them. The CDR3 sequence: CASSYSKVTEAFF. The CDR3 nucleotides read TGTGCCAGCAGTTACTCGAAAGTCACTGAAGCTTTCTTT.

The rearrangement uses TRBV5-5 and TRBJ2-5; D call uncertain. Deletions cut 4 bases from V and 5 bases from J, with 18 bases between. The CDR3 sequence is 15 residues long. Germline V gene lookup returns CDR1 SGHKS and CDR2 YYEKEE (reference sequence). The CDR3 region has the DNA TGTGCCAGCAGCCCTGTTTCGGGCGGCTCCGAGACCCAGTACTTC. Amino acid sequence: CASSPVSGGSETQYF.

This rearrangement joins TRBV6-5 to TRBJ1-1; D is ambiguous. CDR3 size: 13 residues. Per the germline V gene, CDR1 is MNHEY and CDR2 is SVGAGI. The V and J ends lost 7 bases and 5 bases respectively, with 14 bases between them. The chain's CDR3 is CASIVSRFTEAFF. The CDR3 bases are TGTGCCAGCATTGTCAGTAGATTTACTGAAGCTTTCTTT.

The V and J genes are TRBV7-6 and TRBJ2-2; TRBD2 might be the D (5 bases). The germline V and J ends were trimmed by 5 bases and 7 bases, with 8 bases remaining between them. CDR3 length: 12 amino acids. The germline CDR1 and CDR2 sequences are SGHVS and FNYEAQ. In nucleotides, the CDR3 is TGTGCCAGCAGCCTCGCGGGCGGGGAGCTGTTTTTT. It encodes CASSLAGGELFF.

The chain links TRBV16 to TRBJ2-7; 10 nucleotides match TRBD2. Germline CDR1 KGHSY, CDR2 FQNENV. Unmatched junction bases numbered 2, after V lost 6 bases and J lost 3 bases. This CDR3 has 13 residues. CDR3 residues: CASRLAGHYEQYF. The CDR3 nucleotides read TGTGCCAGCAGACTAGCGGGGCACTACGAGCAGTACTTC.

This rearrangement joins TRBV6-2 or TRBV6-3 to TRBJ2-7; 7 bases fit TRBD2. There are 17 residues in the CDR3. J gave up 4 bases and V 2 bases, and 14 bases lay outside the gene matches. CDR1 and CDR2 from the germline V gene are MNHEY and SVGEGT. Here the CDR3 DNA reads TGTGCCAGCAGTTACCCCATTAGGGGCGGGAGAAAGTACGAGCAGTACTTC. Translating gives CASSYPIRGGRKYEQYF.

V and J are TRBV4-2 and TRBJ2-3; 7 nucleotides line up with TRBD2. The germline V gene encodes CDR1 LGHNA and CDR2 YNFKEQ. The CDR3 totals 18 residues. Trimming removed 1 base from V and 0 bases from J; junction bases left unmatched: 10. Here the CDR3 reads CASSQASGDSTSTDTQYF. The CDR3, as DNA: TGTGCCAGCAGCCAAGCCAGCGGGGATTCGACTAGCACAGATACGCAGTATTTT.

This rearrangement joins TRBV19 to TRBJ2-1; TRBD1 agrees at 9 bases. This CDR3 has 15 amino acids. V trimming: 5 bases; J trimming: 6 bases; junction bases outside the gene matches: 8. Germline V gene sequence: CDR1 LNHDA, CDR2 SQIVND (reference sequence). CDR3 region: CASSSSGQGSNEQFF. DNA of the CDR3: TGTGCCAGTAGTTCGTCGGGACAGGGTTCCAATGAGCAGTTCTTC.